In its sample, the clone carrying this T cell receptor (beta chain) was seen many times. What it recognizes is unknown. Researchers built TCR beta libraries using quantitative 5'-RACE with molecular barcodes. TCRdb processed the 5' RACE reads anew with MiXCR; each CDR3 protein has one entry. Here the sample spans 150,000 to 200,000 distinct CDR3 sequences, about 9.9% being singletons. The CDR3 spans 15 residues. Germline lookup yields CDR1 MDHEN and CDR2 SYDVKM. V was pared by 3 bases and J by 8 bases, with 4 bases of the junction left unmatched. The sample is drawn from a study of CD8 T cells in ankylosing spondylitis. General observations from the study: Clones linked to disease were reported to show significant enrichment in matched ankylosing spondylitis synovial fluid. For ankylosing spondylitis blood, a TCR beta motif of about eight highly homologous variants appeared characteristic. Previous work reported some of these motif variants in the synovial fluid and blood of reactive arthritis.

This chain joins TRBV28 and TRBJ2-1; TRBD2 agrees at 13 bases. The sample was blood, either unsorted or a sorted T cell fraction (not recorded which). The source of this sequence is a male donor with ankylosing spondylitis or in good health (not recorded which). The CDR3 nucleotides read TGTGCCAGCAGTTTTGGGACTAGCGGGAAGGATGAGCAGTTCTTC. Translating it yields CASSFGTSGKDEQFF.